This is a list of T cell receptor beta chains from one sample in a study of shared clonotypes between healthy human individuals. Libraries were prepared by immunoSEQ multiplex PCR; TCRdb keeps only in-frame clonotypes and omits some of them. The repertoire holds 950,000 to 1,200,000 clones, with approximately 75% as singletons. Specimen: memory CD4+ T cells from PBMCs. The receptors derive from a man aged 18 to 29 in good health. Some clones in this sample may be carry-over from other donors' samples. CDR3s include the opening cysteine and the closing phenylalanine or tryptophan. The D gene is left open where the match is weak. Only some rows state a clone size, as once, few, many or a class for expanded clones.

clone size,J gene,D gene,V gene,CDR3 DNA,CDR3 protein
-,TRBJ1-1,-,TRBV6-5,TGTGCCAGCGCCGAGCGGGAAACGGGTTTAGCTGAAGCTTTCTTT,CASAERETGLAEAFF
-,TRBJ2-1,-,TRBV5-1,TGCGCCAGCAGCTTGGTTTTGTCTTTCGGGAATGAGCAGTTCTTC,CASSLVLSFGNEQFF
-,TRBJ2-3,-,TRBV30,TGTGCCTGGATGTGGGGGAGGGGGTCAGATACGCAGTATTTT,CAWMWGRGSDTQYF
-,TRBJ2-7,-,TRBV27,TGTGCCAGCCCGAGGGACCGGGGAGTGATGATGTCGACCTCCTACGAGCAGTACTTC,CASPRDRGVMMSTSYEQYF
-,TRBJ2-1,-,TRBV7-2,TGTGCCAGCAGCTTATTTCCCAGGGGACTCGAGGAGCAGTTCTTC,CASSLFPRGLEEQFF
-,TRBJ1-3,TRBD1,TRBV28,TGTGCCAGCAGTTTAGGGGGACAGGGAAACACCATATATTTT,CASSLGGQGNTIYF
-,TRBJ1-1,TRBD1,TRBV5-1,TGCGCCAGCAGCTTGGAGGGACAGCGGAACACTGAAGCTTTCTTT,CASSLEGQRNTEAFF
few,TRBJ1-1,-,TRBV30,TGTGCCTGGAGTGTAGGGGGGGACACTGAAGCTTTCTTT,CAWSVGGDTEAFF
-,TRBJ1-3,-,TRBV21-1,TGTGCCAGCAGCAAAACCCGGACAACCTCTGGAAACACCATATATTTT,CASSKTRTTSGNTIYF
few,TRBJ1-5,-,TRBV9,TGTGCCAGCAGCGTAGGGGGGGGCAATCAGCCCCAGCATTTT,CASSVGGGNQPQHF
-,TRBJ2-5,TRBD1,TRBV5-1,TGCGCCAGCACCGCAGGACAGGGGGCAAAAGAGACCCAGTACTTC,CASTAGQGAKETQYF
-,TRBJ2-1,-,TRBV28,TGTGCCAGCACCGGGCTACGCTACAATGAGCAGTTCTTC,CASTGLRYNEQFF
once,TRBJ1-3,-,TRBV11-2,TGTGCCAGCAGCTTATCGAGGGGTGACGGAAACACCATATATTTT,CASSLSRGDGNTIYF
-,TRBJ2-1,TRBD2,TRBV7-2,TGTGCCAGCAGGCCTATTAGCGGGACGCCTTCCTACAATGAGCAGTTCTTC,CASRPISGTPSYNEQFF
few,TRBJ2-1,-,TRBV7-3,TGTGCCAGCAGCCCCGCTCTAGCTACCAATGAGCAGTTCTTC,CASSPALATNEQFF
-,TRBJ2-5,-,TRBV5-1,TGCGCCAGCAGCTCACGGGCCTCGGTGGGGGAGACCCAGTACTTC,CASSSRASVGETQYF
-,TRBJ2-7,-,TRBV18,TGTGCCAGCTCAACATCGGACGGGGCCTACGAGCAGTACTTC,CASSTSDGAYEQYF
few,TRBJ1-1,-,TRBV6-1,TGTGCCAGCAGTGAAGCTCGCCACACTGAAGCTTTCTTT,CASSEARHTEAFF
-,TRBJ2-7,TRBD2,TRBV27,TGTGCCACCTTCCCCCTAGCGGGAGGGGACGAGCAGTACTTC,CATFPLAGGDEQYF
-,TRBJ1-6,TRBD1,TRBV7-2,TGTGCCAGCAGTTATGTAGGGGGCGGAGGGTCACCCCTCCACTTT,CASSYVGGGGSPLHF
-,TRBJ2-3,TRBD2,TRBV7-2,TGTGCCAGCAGCCGACTAGCGGGCAGCACAGATACGCAGTATTTT,CASSRLAGSTDTQYF
-,TRBJ1-2,-,TRBV4-1,TGCGCCAGCAGCCAGATAGGGGTCGCCTATGGCTACACCTTC,CASSQIGVAYGYTF
-,TRBJ2-7,-,TRBV25-1,TGTGCCAGCAGTGAATATGGGGCAGGGAGGCAGTACTTC,CASSEYGAGRQYF
-,TRBJ1-5,TRBD1,TRBV2,TGTGCCAGCAGGGACAGGGTGGGACAGCCCCAGCATTTT,CASRDRVGQPQHF
-,TRBJ2-1,-,TRBV7-2,TGTGCCAGCAGCTTGAACCGGTACAATGAGCAGTTCTTC,CASSLNRYNEQFF
-,TRBJ2-6,-,TRBV6-1,TGTGCCAGCAGCCCAGGGTACTCTGGGGCCAACGTCCTGACTTTC,CASSPGYSGANVLTF
once,TRBJ2-7,TRBD2,TRBV29-1,TGCAGCGCGGCCCGTTTGGGGCGGGAGGGTCTCGGCGAGCAGTACTTC,CSAARLGREGLGEQYF
-,TRBJ1-4,TRBD1,TRBV19,TGTGCCAGTAGTCTAGTATCGGGACAGAATGAAAAACTGTTTTTT,CASSLVSGQNEKLFF
-,TRBJ2-7,TRBD2,TRBV6-5,TGTGCCAGCAGTTATCGAGGAGGAGCGGGGAGCGAGCAGTACTTC,CASSYRGGAGSEQYF
-,TRBJ2-6,-,TRBV7-8,TGTGCCAGCAGTACAAACAGGCACTCTGGGGCCAACGTCCTGACTTTC,CASSTNRHSGANVLTF
-,TRBJ2-1,-,TRBV4-2,TGTGCCAGCAGCCCTGGCGGGGGCAGGGGCGCCAATGAGCAGTTCTTC,CASSPGGGRGANEQFF
-,TRBJ2-7,-,TRBV28,TGTGCCATTCTAGCTGTCTACTCCCACGAGCAGTACTTC,CAILAVYSHEQYF
-,TRBJ1-3,TRBD1,TRBV18,TGTGCCAGCTCACCATTTACTGCAGGGGGTTCTGGAAACACCATATATTTT,CASSPFTAGGSGNTIYF
-,TRBJ2-1,TRBD2,TRBV18,TGTGCCAGCTCACCGGTTAATATAGCGGGAAGCTCCTACAATGAGCAGTTCTTC,CASSPVNIAGSSYNEQFF
-,TRBJ1-4,-,TRBV5-1,TGCGCCAGCACCAGGCCGGGAGATGAAAAACTGTTTTTT,CASTRPGDEKLFF
-,TRBJ2-1,TRBD2,TRBV5-1,TGCGCCAGCAGCTTGGCTCGCGGGAGTACGGATGAGCAGTTCTTC,CASSLARGSTDEQFF
-,TRBJ2-2,-,TRBV6-6,TGTGCCAGCAGCAGTTCTAACACCGGGGAGCTGTTTTTT,CASSSSNTGELFF
-,TRBJ2-1,-,TRBV19,TGTGCCAGTAGTATAGAACTAGGATTGGGTGAGCAGTTCTTC,CASSIELGLGEQFF
-,TRBJ2-7,-,TRBV7-9,TGTGCCAGCAGTTATGGACAGTCCTACGAGCAGTACTTC,CASSYGQSYEQYF
-,TRBJ2-3,-,TRBV2,TGTGCCAGCAGTTTTTACCGGGACACGGGCACAGATACGCAGTATTTT,CASSFYRDTGTDTQYF
-,TRBJ2-7,-,TRBV28,TGTGCCAGCAGTTTACTCGGGGGTGTCTACGAGCAGTACTTC,CASSLLGGVYEQYF
-,TRBJ2-7,TRBD2,TRBV18,TGTGCCAGCTCACCAGGATTACTGGGACTAGCGGGAGAAGTGTACTTC,CASSPGLLGLAGEVYF
-,TRBJ1-2,TRBD1,TRBV28,TGTGCCAGCAGTCCCCATAGGGGGACAGGGGACAACTATGGCTACACCTTC,CASSPHRGTGDNYGYTF
few,TRBJ2-7,-,TRBV2,TGTGCCAGCAGTGATTACGGGGGGCTCTACGAGCAGTACTTC,CASSDYGGLYEQYF
-,TRBJ1-5,-,TRBV2,TGTGCCAGCAGTTCTGGACTGCTTCAGCCCCAGCATTTT,CASSSGLLQPQHF
-,TRBJ2-2,-,TRBV28,TGTGCCAGCAGTGCCCTGTGGGTCGGGGAGCTGTTTTTT,CASSALWVGELFF
once,TRBJ1-1,TRBD1,TRBV25-1,TGTGCCAGCAGTCAGGGGGGGGATGTTGAAGCTTTCTTT,CASSQGGDVEAFF
-,TRBJ1-1,-,TRBV7-8,TGTGCCAGCAGCTTACGGGCAGGAGGCCGAAGGGCTGAAGCTTTCTTT,CASSLRAGGRRAEAFF
-,TRBJ2-1,-,TRBV28,TGTGCCAGCTCTAGCCACGGGACGTACAATGAGCAGTTCTTC,CASSSHGTYNEQFF
-,TRBJ1-2,-,TRBV10-3,TGTGCCATCAGCCGGGGGCTGGCGCTCTATGGGGGCTACACCTTC,CAISRGLALYGGYTF
few,TRBJ2-7,-,TRBV10-1,TGCGCCAGCACCTCCTGGGAGCAGTACTTC,CASTSWEQYF